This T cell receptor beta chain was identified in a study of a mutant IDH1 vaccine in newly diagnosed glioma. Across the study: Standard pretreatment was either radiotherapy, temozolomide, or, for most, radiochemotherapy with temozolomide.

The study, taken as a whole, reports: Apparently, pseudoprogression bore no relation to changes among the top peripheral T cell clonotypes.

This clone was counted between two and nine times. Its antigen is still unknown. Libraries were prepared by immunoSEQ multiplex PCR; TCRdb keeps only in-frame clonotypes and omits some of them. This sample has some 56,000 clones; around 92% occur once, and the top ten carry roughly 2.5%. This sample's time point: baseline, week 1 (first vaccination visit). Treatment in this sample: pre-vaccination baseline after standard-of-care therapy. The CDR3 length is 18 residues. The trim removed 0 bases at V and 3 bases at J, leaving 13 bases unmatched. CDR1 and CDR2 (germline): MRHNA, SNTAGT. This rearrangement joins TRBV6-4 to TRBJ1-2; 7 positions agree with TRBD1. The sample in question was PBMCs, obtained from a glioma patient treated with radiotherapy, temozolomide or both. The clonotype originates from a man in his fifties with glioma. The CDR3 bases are TGTGCCAGCAGTGACTCACCAGGGGGGCAGGGGAACGACTATGGCTACACCTTC. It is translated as CASSDSPGGQGNDYGYTF.